A selection of T cell receptor beta chains follows, all from one sample in a study of glioma-infiltrating T cells after dendritic cell vaccination. Only in-frame clones appear in the TCRdb table, and some are missing; sequencing was by immunoSEQ multiplex PCR. The sample lists 70,000 to 100,000 clones; 80% to 85% were seen once. The material sequenced was blood, taken after dendritic cell vaccination. These receptors came from a human donor with glioblastoma. Each CDR3 is given with its conserved first and last residue. Each record gives: J gene, D gene, V gene, clone size, CDR3 DNA, CDR3 protein. The D gene is left open where the match is weak. Clone size is stated in some rows and not others, as once, few, many or a class when expanded.

J: TRBJ2-3
D: NA
V: TRBV29-1
size: NA
DNA: TGCAGCGTTGAAGAACTCGACCCGGGGTGGTCCACAGATACGCAGTATTTT
CDR3: CSVEELDPGWSTDTQYF

J: TRBJ2-7
D: NA
V: TRBV11-2
size: NA
DNA: TGTGCCAGCAGCTTAGTGGGCAAGCCGGGGGAGCAGTACTTC
CDR3: CASSLVGKPGEQYF

J: TRBJ1-1
D: NA
V: TRBV5-4
size: NA
DNA: TGTGCCAGCAGCTTCCAGGGCGTGAACACTGAAGCTTTCTTT
CDR3: CASSFQGVNTEAFF

J: TRBJ1-1
D: NA
V: TRBV6-6
size: once
DNA: TGTGCCAGCCCAGGGGATCAAGGCACTGAAGCTTTCTTT
CDR3: CASPGDQGTEAFF

J: TRBJ2-7
D: NA
V: TRBV4-1
size: few
DNA: TGCGCCAGCAGCCAAGATCGGGGTTCCTACGAGCAGTACTTC
CDR3: CASSQDRGSYEQYF

J: TRBJ1-1
D: TRBD1
V: TRBV30
size: NA
DNA: TGTGCCTGGAGTGTTTTGGGACAGGGGAGTAGGGTGGCAGCTTTCTTT
CDR3: CAWSVLGQGSRVAAFF

J: TRBJ1-5
D: NA
V: TRBV7-9
size: NA
DNA: TGTGCCAGCAGCCCTGACAGGCCCAATCAGCCCCAGCATTTT
CDR3: CASSPDRPNQPQHF

J: TRBJ2-5
D: TRBD1
V: TRBV4-1
size: NA
DNA: TGCGCCAGCAGCCAACCGGACAGGGACCAAGAGACCCAGTACTTC
CDR3: CASSQPDRDQETQYF

J: TRBJ1-3
D: NA
V: TRBV4-2
size: few
DNA: TGTGCCAGCAGCCAAGATGGGCGCCAGGCCTCTGGAAACACCATATATTTT
CDR3: CASSQDGRQASGNTIYF

J: TRBJ1-3
D: NA
V: TRBV7-7
size: NA
DNA: TGTGCCAGCAGCTTATCCCCCGTAGACACCATATATTTT
CDR3: CASSLSPVDTIYF

J: TRBJ2-7
D: TRBD2
V: TRBV18
size: NA
DNA: TGTGCCAGCTCACCACCGTCTCGACTAGCGGGGTTATCCTACGAGCAGTACTTC
CDR3: CASSPPSRLAGLSYEQYF

J: TRBJ2-7
D: NA
V: TRBV7-8
size: few
DNA: TGTGCCAGCAGCCCCCAGCTTGGACTTCCCCAATACGAGCAGTACTTC
CDR3: CASSPQLGLPQYEQYF

J: TRBJ1-3
D: NA
V: TRBV6-5
size: NA
DNA: TGTGCCAGCAGACTTACAGGGTCCGGAAACACCATATATTTT
CDR3: CASRLTGSGNTIYF

J: TRBJ1-6
D: TRBD1
V: TRBV4-3
size: few
DNA: TGCGCCAGCAGCCAACACCTGGCGACAGGGGGAGAATCCCTCCACTTT
CDR3: CASSQHLATGGESLHF

J: TRBJ1-1
D: NA
V: TRBV20-1
size: NA
DNA: TGCGGATACAGGGTGAACACTGAAGCTTTCTTT
CDR3: CGYRVNTEAFF

J: TRBJ1-1
D: TRBD1
V: TRBV27
size: NA
DNA: TGTGCCAGCAGTGCAGCGCTTCTCCGGGACAGGGGATCCGAAGCTTTCTTT
CDR3: CASSAALLRDRGSEAFF

J: TRBJ2-2
D: TRBD2
V: TRBV19
size: NA
DNA: TGTGCCAGTAGTCCCCGGGTGAGCGGGGACCCCGGGGAGCTGTTTTTT
CDR3: CASSPRVSGDPGELFF